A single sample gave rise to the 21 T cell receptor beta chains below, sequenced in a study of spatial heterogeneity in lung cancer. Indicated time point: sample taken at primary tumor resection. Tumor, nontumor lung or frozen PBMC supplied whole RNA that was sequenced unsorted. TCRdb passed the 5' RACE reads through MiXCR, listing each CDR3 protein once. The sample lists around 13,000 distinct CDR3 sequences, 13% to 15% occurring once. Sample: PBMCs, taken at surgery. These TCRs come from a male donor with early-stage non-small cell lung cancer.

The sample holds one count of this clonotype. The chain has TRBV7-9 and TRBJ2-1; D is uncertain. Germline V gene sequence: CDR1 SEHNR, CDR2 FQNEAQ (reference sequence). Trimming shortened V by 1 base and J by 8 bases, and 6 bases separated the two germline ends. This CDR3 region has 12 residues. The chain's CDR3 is CASSLVHYEQFF. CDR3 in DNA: TGTGCCAGCAGCTTAGTACACTATGAGCAGTTCTTC.

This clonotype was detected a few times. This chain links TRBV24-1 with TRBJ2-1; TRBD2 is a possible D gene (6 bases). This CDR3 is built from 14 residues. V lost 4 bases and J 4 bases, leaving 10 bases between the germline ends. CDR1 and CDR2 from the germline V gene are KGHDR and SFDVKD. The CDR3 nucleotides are TGTGCCACCAGTGACGGGGGAGCATACAATGAGCAGTTCTTC. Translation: CATSDGGAYNEQFF.

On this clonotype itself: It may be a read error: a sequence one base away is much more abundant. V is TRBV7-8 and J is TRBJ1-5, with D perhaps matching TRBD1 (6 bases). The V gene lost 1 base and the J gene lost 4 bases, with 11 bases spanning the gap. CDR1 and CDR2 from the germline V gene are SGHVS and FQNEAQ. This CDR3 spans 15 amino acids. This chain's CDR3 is CASSLETGGNQPQHF. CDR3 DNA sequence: TGTGCCAGCAGCTTAGAGACAGGCGGGAATCAGCCCCAGCATTTT.

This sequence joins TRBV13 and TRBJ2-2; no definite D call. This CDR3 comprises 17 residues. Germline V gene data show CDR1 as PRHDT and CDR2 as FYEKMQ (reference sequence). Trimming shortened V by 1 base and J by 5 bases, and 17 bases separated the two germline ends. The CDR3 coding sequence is TGTGCCAGCAGCTTAGCCGGGCCTTACGTGGGGACCGGGGAGCTGTTTTTT. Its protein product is CASSLAGPYVGTGELFF.

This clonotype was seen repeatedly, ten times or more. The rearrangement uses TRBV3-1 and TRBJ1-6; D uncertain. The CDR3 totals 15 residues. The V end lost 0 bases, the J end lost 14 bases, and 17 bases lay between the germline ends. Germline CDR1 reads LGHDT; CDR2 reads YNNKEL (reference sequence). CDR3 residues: CASSQDLASRGSLHF. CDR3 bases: TGTGCCAGCAGCCAAGATCTGGCGAGCAGAGGGTCCCTCCACTTT.

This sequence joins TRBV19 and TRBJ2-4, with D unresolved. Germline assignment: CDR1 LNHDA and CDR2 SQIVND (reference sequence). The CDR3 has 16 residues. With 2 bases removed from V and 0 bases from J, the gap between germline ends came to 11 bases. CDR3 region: CASSIPGEGAKNIQYF. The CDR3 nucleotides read TGTGCCAGTAGTATACCTGGTGAAGGAGCCAAAAACATTCAGTACTTC.

This CDR3 is CASSRLVMAYNEQFF. The CDR3 nucleotides are TGTGCCAGCAGCCGTTTAGTTATGGCCTACAATGAGCAGTTCTTC. V usage is TRBV27 and J usage is TRBJ2-1; D not resolved. This CDR3 is 15 amino acids long. Trimming shortened V by 6 bases and J by 2 bases, and 14 bases separated the two germline ends. Germline V gives CDR1 MNHEY, CDR2 SMNVEV (reference sequence).

The CDR3 reads CASTPQGAGANVLTF. In nucleotides, the CDR3 is TGTGCCAGTACCCCTCAGGGAGCGGGGGCCAACGTCCTGACTTTC. The rearrangement joins TRBV19 to TRBJ2-6, with D possibly called TRBD1 or TRBD2 (5 bases each). The V gene's germline CDR1 is LNHDA and CDR2 SQIVND (reference sequence). V was cut by 7 bases and J by 4 bases, with 14 bases left in between. The CDR3 length is 15 residues.

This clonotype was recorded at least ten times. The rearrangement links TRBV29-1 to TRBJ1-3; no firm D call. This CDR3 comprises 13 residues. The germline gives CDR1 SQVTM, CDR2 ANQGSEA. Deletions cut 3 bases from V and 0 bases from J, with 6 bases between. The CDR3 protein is CSVDSLSGNTIYF. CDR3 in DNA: TGCAGCGTTGATTCTCTCTCTGGAAACACCATATATTTT.

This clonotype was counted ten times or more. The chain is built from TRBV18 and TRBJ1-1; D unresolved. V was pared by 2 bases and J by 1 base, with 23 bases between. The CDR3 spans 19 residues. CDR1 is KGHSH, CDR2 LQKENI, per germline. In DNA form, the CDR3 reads TGTGCCAGCTCACCAGAAAAAAGCCCGACTGATGAATCGAACACTGAAGCTTTCTTT. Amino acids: CASSPEKSPTDESNTEAFF. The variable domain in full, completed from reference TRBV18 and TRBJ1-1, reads NAGVMQNPRHLVRRRGQEARLRCSPMKGHSHVYWYRQLPEEGLKFMVYLQKENIIDESGMPKERFSAEFPKEGPSILRIQQVVRGDSAAYFCASSPEKSPTDESNTEAFFGQGTRLTVV.

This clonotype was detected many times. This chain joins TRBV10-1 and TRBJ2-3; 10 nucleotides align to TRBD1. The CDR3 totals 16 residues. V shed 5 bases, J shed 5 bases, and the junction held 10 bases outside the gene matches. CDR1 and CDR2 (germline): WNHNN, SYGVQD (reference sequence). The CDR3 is CASSPFRDRGEDTQYF. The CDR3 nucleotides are TGCGCCAGCAGTCCCTTCCGGGACAGGGGCGAAGATACGCAGTATTTT.

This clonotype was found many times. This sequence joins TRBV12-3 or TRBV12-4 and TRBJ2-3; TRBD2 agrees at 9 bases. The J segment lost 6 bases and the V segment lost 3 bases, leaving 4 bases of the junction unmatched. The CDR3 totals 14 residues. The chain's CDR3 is CASSLRGGPDTQYF. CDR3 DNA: TGTGCCAGCAGTTTGCGGGGGGGCCCCGATACGCAGTATTTT.

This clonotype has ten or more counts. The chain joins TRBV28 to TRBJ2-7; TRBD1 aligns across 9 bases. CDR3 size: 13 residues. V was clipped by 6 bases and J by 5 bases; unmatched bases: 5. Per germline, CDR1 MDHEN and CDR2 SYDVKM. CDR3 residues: CASRGTGIHEQYF. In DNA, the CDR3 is TGTGCCAGCAGGGGGACAGGGATCCACGAGCAGTACTTC.

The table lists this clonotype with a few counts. Written as DNA, the CDR3 is TGCAGTGCTACTGGACTAGCGGGGGCTGACGAGCAGTTCTTC. This translates into CSATGLAGADEQFF. The chain carries TRBV20-1 and TRBJ2-1; 13 nucleotides align to TRBD2. Germline lookup yields CDR1 DFQATT and CDR2 SNEGSKA (reference sequence). V trimming: 4 bases; J trimming: 10 bases; junction bases outside the gene matches: 7. The CDR3 is 14 residues long.

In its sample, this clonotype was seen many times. The CDR3 loop reads CASTPPGTGGVQPQHF. DNA of the CDR3: TGTGCCAGCACCCCACCCGGGACAGGGGGCGTTCAGCCCCAGCATTTT. This chain links TRBV28 with TRBJ1-5; 12 bases fit TRBD1. Germline values: CDR1 MDHEN, CDR2 SYDVKM. CDR3 length equals 16 residues. The J segment lost 6 bases and the V segment lost 7 bases, leaving 10 bases of the junction unmatched.

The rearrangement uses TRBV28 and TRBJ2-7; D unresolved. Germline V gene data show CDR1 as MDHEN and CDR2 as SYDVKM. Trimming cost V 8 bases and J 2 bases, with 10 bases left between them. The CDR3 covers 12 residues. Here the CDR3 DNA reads TGTGCCAGCCTACGCACGACCTACGAGCAGTACTTC. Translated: CASLRTTYEQYF.

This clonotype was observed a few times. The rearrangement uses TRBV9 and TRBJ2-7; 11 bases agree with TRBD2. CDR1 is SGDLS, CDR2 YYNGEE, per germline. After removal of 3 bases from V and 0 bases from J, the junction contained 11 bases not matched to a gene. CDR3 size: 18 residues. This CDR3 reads CASSAGTSGGARSYEQYF. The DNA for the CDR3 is TGTGCCAGCAGCGCCGGGACTAGCGGAGGAGCCCGCTCCTACGAGCAGTACTTC.

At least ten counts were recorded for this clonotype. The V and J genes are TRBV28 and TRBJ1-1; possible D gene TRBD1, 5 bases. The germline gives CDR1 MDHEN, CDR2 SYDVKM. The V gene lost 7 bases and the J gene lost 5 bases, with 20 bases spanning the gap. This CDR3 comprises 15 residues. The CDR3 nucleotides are TGTGCCAGCACCACCCCGTTGGGCGGGGGGACTGAAGCTTTCTTT. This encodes CASTTPLGGGTEAFF. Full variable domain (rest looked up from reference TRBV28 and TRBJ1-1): DVKVTQSSRYLVKRTGEKVFLECVQDMDHENMFWYRQDPGLGLRLIYFSYDVKMKEKGDIPEGYSVSREKKERFSLILESASTNQTSMYLCASTTPLGGGTEAFFGQGTRLTVV.

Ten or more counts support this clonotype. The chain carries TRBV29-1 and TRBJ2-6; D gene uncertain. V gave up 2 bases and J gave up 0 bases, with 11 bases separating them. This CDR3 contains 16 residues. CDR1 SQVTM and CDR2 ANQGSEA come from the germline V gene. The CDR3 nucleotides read TGCAGCGTTGAATCAAGTAGGACCTCTGGGGCCAACGTCCTGACTTTC. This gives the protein CSVESSRTSGANVLTF.

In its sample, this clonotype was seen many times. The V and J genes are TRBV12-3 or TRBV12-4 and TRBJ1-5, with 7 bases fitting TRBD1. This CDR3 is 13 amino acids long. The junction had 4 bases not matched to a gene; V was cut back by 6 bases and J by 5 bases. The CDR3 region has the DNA TGTGCCAGCAGATATACAGGGGATCAGCCCCAGCATTTT. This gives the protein CASRYTGDQPQHF.

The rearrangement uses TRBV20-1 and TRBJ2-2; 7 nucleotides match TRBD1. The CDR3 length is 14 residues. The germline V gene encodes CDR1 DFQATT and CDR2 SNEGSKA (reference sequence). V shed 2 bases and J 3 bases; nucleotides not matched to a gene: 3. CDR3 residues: CSARPTGDTGELFF. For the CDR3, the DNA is TGCAGTGCTAGACCCACAGGGGACACCGGGGAGCTGTTTTTT.